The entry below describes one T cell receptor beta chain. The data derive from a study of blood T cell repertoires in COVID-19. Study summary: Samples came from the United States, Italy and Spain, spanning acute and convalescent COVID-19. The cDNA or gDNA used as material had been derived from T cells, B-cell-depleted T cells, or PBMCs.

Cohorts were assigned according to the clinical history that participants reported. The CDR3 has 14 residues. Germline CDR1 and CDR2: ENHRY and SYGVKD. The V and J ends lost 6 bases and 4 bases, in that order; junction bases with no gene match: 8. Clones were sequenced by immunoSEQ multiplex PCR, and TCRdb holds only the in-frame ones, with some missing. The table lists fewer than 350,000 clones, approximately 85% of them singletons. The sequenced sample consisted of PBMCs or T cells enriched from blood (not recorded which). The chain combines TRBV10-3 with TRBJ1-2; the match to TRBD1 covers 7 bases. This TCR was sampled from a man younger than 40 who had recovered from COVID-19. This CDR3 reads CAIRVTGYGYGYTF. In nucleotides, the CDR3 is TGTGCCATCAGAGTGACAGGGTACGGCTATGGCTACACCTTC.